Listed below are T cell receptor beta chains from one sample, sequenced in a study of siplizumab effects on memory and regulatory T cells. The repertoire was sequenced with immunoSEQ multiplex PCR; TCRdb's copy has only in-frame clones and lacks some. This table has more than 45,000 clones, 95% to 97% appearing once. The sequenced material came from naive CD4+ T cells sorted from blood. The source of these receptors is a human donor in good health. Each CDR3 is given without its conserved first and last residue. Each record gives: V gene, clone size, J gene, CDR3 protein. Where a row states a size, it is once, few, many or the class of an expanded clone; other rows omit it.

v_gene: TRBV5-1
abundance: .
j_gene: TRBJ2-2
CDR3aa: ASSLGGGADGELF

v_gene: TRBV7-2
abundance: .
j_gene: TRBJ2-5
CDR3aa: ASSRDSYQETQY

v_gene: TRBV19
abundance: .
j_gene: TRBJ2-1
CDR3aa: ASSREQSSSYNEQF

v_gene: TRBV28
abundance: .
j_gene: TRBJ2-7
CDR3aa: ASSLQRYEQY

v_gene: TRBV19
abundance: .
j_gene: TRBJ2-2
CDR3aa: ASRRRDGVFGELF

v_gene: TRBV7-8
abundance: .
j_gene: TRBJ2-5
CDR3aa: ASSLNRARETQY

v_gene: TRBV28
abundance: once
j_gene: TRBJ1-1
CDR3aa: ASKPPLGGRIAEAF

v_gene: TRBV5-1
abundance: .
j_gene: TRBJ2-3
CDR3aa: ASSTSGNLGTDTQY

v_gene: TRBV5-5
abundance: .
j_gene: TRBJ2-5
CDR3aa: ASRAGPFLETQY

v_gene: TRBV6-4
abundance: .
j_gene: TRBJ2-7
CDR3aa: ASSDSRAGVSEQY

v_gene: TRBV5-1
abundance: .
j_gene: TRBJ2-7
CDR3aa: ASSLVGQANEQY

v_gene: TRBV6-5
abundance: .
j_gene: TRBJ2-2
CDR3aa: ASSYNRGPGELF

v_gene: TRBV19
abundance: .
j_gene: TRBJ1-4
CDR3aa: ASSRTGPTPEKLF

v_gene: TRBV29-1
abundance: .
j_gene: TRBJ2-1
CDR3aa: SETDHYNEQF

v_gene: TRBV5-6
abundance: .
j_gene: TRBJ1-3
CDR3aa: ASSLATVPGNTIY

v_gene: TRBV11-3
abundance: .
j_gene: TRBJ2-5
CDR3aa: ASTPPYGSGETQY

v_gene: TRBV18
abundance: .
j_gene: TRBJ2-2
CDR3aa: ASSPGLAVNTGELF

v_gene: TRBV18
abundance: .
j_gene: TRBJ2-1
CDR3aa: ASSPSVNEQF

v_gene: TRBV5-4
abundance: .
j_gene: TRBJ1-3
CDR3aa: ASSPGQGVTGNTIY

v_gene: TRBV7-3
abundance: .
j_gene: TRBJ2-1
CDR3aa: ASSFTLRDEQF

v_gene: TRBV19
abundance: .
j_gene: TRBJ2-7
CDR3aa: ASKYTTDGYEQY

v_gene: TRBV2
abundance: once
j_gene: TRBJ1-5
CDR3aa: ASSPAGGQPQH

v_gene: TRBV15
abundance: .
j_gene: TRBJ2-7
CDR3aa: ATSLSGRAHEQY

v_gene: TRBV7-9
abundance: .
j_gene: TRBJ2-1
CDR3aa: ASSFGQGYNEQF

v_gene: TRBV5-1
abundance: .
j_gene: TRBJ2-2
CDR3aa: ASSTDRANTGELF

v_gene: TRBV27
abundance: .
j_gene: TRBJ2-3
CDR3aa: ASSSPSDTQY

v_gene: TRBV18
abundance: .
j_gene: TRBJ1-6
CDR3aa: ASSPERSSYNSPLH

v_gene: TRBV5-1
abundance: .
j_gene: TRBJ2-3
CDR3aa: ASSLGGSHTYTQY

v_gene: TRBV6-5
abundance: .
j_gene: TRBJ2-1
CDR3aa: ASSYSGSGSYNEQF